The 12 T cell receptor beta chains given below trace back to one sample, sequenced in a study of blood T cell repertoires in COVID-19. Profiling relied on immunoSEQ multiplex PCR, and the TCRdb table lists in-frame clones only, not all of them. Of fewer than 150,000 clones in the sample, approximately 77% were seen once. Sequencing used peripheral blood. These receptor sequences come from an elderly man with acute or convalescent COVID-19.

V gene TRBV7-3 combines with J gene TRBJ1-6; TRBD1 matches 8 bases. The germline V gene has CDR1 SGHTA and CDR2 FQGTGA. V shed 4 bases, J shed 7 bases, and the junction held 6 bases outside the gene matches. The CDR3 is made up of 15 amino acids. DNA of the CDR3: TGTGCCAGCAGCTCCGGACAGGGTCTCAATTCACCCCTCCACTTT. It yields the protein CASSSGQGLNSPLHF.

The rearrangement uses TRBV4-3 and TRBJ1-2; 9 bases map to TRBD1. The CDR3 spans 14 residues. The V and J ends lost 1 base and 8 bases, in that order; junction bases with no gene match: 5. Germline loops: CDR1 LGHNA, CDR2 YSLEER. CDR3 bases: TGCGCCAGCAGCCAAGGCCGGACAGGGGAAGGCTACACCTTC. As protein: CASSQGRTGEGYTF.

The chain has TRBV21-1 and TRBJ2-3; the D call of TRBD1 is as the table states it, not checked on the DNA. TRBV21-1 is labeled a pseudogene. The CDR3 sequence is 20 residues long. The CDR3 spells CASSKFHIAGLSLVTDTQYF. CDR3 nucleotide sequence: TGTGCCAGCAGCAAATTTCACATCGCAGGCCTGTCCTTAGTCACAGATACGCAGTATTTT.

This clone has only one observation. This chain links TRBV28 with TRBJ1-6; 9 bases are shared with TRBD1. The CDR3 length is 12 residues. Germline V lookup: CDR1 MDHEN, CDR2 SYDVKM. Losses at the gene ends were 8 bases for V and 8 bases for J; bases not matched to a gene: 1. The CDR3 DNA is TGTGCCAGCGGGACAGGGTATTCACCCCTCCACTTT. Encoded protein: CASGTGYSPLHF.

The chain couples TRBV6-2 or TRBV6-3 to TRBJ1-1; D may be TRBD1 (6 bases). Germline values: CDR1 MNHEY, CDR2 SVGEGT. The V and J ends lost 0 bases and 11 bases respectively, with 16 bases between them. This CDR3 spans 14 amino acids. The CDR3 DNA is TGTGCCAGCAGTTACTCGACTACAGGGAGTTTCGCTTTCTTT. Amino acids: CASSYSTTGSFAFF.

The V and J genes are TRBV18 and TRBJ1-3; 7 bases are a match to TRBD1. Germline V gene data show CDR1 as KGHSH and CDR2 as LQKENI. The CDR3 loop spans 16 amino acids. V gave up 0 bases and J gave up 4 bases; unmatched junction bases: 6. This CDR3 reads CASSPPHNRGGNTIYF. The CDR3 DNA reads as TGTGCCAGCTCACCACCCCATAACAGGGGAGGAAACACCATATATTTT.

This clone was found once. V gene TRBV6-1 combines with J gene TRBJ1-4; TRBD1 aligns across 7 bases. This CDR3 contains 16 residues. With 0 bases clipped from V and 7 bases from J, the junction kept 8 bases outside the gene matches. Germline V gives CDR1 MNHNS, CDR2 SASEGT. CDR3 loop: CASSEALGGAGEKLFF. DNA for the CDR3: TGTGCCAGCAGTGAAGCGCTAGGGGGCGCCGGTGAAAAACTGTTTTTT.

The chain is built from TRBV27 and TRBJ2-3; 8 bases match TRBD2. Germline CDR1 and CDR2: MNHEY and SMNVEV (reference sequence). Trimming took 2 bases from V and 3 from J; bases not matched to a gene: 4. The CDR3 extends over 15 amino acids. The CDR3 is CASSLRASGTDTQYF. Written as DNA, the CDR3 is TGTGCCAGCAGTTTAAGGGCTAGCGGGACAGATACGCAGTATTTT.

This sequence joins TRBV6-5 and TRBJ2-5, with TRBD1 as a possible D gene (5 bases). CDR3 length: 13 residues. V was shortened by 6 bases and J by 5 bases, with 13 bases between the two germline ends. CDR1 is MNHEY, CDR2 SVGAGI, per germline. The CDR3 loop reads CASSPGFVETQYF. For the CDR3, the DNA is TGTGCCAGCAGCCCAGGGTTTGTGGAGACCCAGTACTTC.

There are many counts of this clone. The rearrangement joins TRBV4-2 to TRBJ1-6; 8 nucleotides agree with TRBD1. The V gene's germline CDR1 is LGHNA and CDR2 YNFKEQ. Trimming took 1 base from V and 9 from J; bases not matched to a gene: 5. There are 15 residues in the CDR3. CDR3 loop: CASSQGQGMTSPLHF. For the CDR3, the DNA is TGTGCCAGCAGCCAAGGACAGGGGATGACTTCACCCCTCCACTTT.

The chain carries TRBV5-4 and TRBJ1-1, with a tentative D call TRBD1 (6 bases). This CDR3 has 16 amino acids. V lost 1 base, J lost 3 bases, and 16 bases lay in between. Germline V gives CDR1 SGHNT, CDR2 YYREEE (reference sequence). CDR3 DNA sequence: TGTGCCAGCAGCTTGATCGGGCAGGGGACATACACTGAAGCTTTCTTT. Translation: CASSLIGQGTYTEAFF. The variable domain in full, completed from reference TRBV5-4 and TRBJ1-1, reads ETGVTQSPTHLIKTRGQQVTLRCSSQSGHNTVSWYQQALGQGPQFIFQYYREEENGRGNFPPRFSGLQFPNYSSELNVNALELDDSALYLCASSLIGQGTYTEAFFGQGTRLTVV.

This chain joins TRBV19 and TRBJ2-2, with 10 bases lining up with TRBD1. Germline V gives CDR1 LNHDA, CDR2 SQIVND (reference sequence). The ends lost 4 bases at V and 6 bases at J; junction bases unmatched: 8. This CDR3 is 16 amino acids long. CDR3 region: CASSSRDRGFAGELFF. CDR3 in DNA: TGTGCCAGTAGTAGCCGGGACAGGGGTTTTGCCGGGGAGCTGTTTTTT.